This T cell receptor beta chain was captured in a study of tissue T cells after allogeneic stem cell transplantation. Regarding the study as a whole: Within patients, tissue anatomy strongly shaped TCR repertoire composition.

Trimming removed 2 bases at V and 4 bases at J, with 7 bases between. Germline V CDR1 and CDR2: LGHNA, YNLKQL (reference sequence). CDR3 length: 13 residues. This clone was picked up a small number of times. Its specificity is unknown. Any gene name here is a mouse gene name. The read terminates 1 residue before the CDR3 end, so the remaining end is supplied by the germline J gene. The data were produced by immunoSEQ multiplex PCR, yet TCRdb's version contains in-frame clones alone and is incomplete. The top ten clones hold about 0.71% of a sample with 20,000 to 25,000 clones, approximately 77% of them seen once.

The specimen sequenced was spleen. The chain carries TRBV5 and TRBJ2-5; D might be TRBD1 (6 bases). The clonotype originates from a female BALB/c mouse in good health. The MHC haplotype recorded for the strain is H2-d. CDR3 DNA, as far as it was read: TGTGCCAGCAGCCAACCAGGGGAAGACACCCAGTAC. Protein product: CASSQPGEDTQY. From start to end, the CDR3 is CASSQPGEDTQYF.